Here is one TCR beta chain with its context. The assay was immunoSEQ multiplex PCR, and TCRdb's table has in-frame clones only and misses some. The sample holds approximately 14,000 clones, about 75% seen once. This record belongs to a study of OX40 agonist ivuxolimab in advanced cancers. Across the whole study: Among those treated, three patients had partial responses, one with hepatocellular carcinoma and two with cutaneous melanoma.

Trimming removed 2 bases from V and 1 base from J, with 11 bases in between. This CDR3 has 15 residues. CDR1 is MNHNY, CDR2 SVGAGI, per germline (reference sequence). This chain joins TRBV6-6 and TRBJ1-1, with a possible D match to TRBD1 (6 bases). This receptor was taken from an adult with an advanced solid tumor such as melanoma, head and neck, liver or kidney cancer. The input for sequencing was CD4+ or CD8+ T cells sorted from blood, taken in a trial of the OX40 agonist ivuxolimab. The CDR3 nucleotides are TGTGCCAGCAGTTACCCGGAGGGGGGGAACACTGAAGCTTTCTTT. Its translation is CASSYPEGGNTEAFF.